This T cell receptor beta chain came from a study of CD8+ T cells in alopecia areata. Study conclusions and caveats: The study found TCR sharing across patients less clear than in mice, possibly for HLA reasons.

CDR3 size: 14 residues. J lost 6 bases, V lost 2 bases, and 6 bases had no gene match. CDR1 and CDR2 (germline): GTSNPN, SVGIG (reference sequence). Sampling of alopecia areata patients yielded lesional scalp punch biopsies as well as peripheral blood. Comments on this clone: Its antigen is undetermined.

Isolated RNA was reverse transcribed into cDNA used as the sequencing template. The assay was immunoSEQ multiplex PCR, and TCRdb's table has in-frame clones only and misses some. The sample has more than 95,000 clones; 41% are singletons. This TCR was sampled from a human donor with alopecia areata. Input material: CD4+ T cells sorted from blood. V and J are TRBV30 and TRBJ2-7; 11 bases align to TRBD2. The CDR3 spells CAWSLASGRSEQYF. CDR3 coding DNA: TGTGCCTGGAGTCTCGCTAGCGGGAGGTCCGAGCAGTACTTC.